What follows describes a single T cell receptor (beta chain). Its antigen remains unidentified. No much larger clone exists at a distance of one base, and base qualities are not known. This sample stems from a study of somatic mutations in T cells in chronic GVHD (TCRdb year 2020). Isolated genomic DNA was used for TCRbeta deep sequencing. The immunoSEQ assay, provided as a commercial service, was used for TCRbeta CDR3 sequencing and initial data processing. For the original study's pipeline: Reads were demultiplexed, adapter and primer sequences were removed, similar clones were merged by frequency-ratio clustering, and V, D, J genes were annotated with IMGT. TCRdb limited this immuneACCESS table to in-frame rearrangements with V and J called. A share of clones is missing; checked studies link under half to unresolved V genes, and the rest is unexplained. The D gene and trimming were derived from the DNA, and the V and J assignments and clone size from that table. Recorded for this sample are some 13,000 clones; roughly three quarters of them occurred a single time. The ten top clones hold 32% of the sample.

Sorting staining used anti-CD3, anti-CD4, anti-CD8 and a Vbeta20 antibody from the IOTest Beta Mark kit on a FACSAria III, with purity above 97%. Mononuclear cells were isolated by Ficoll-Paque PLUS density gradient centrifugation from peripheral blood that had been collected in sodium heparin tubes. Before TCRbeta deep sequencing, the CD4+ Vbeta20+, CD4+ Vbeta20-, and CD8+ T cell fractions were FACS-sorted. From cysteine to phenylalanine, the CDR3 is 14 amino acids long. The retained sequence is limited to the CDR3, 42 bases, with the frame set at the first base. The germline V gene encodes CDR1 SGHAT and CDR2 FQNNGV. Trimming costs V 5 bases and J 9 bases, and their ends lie 14 bases apart.

This TCR was recovered from a male patient aged 50 to 60 with chronic graft-versus-host disease. After a transplant, not all T cells may be the patient's own; some may come from the graft donor. The source material was Vbeta20-negative CD4+ T cells from blood. The cell subset or site label here, explained by the study, means: CD4+ T cells sorted as TCR Vbeta20 negative by flow cytometry. The rearrangement combines TRBV11-2 with TRBJ1-6, with the D gene call left open. At the DNA level, the sequence is TGTGCCAGCAGCCTCCCGTTCCGGGGTTCACCCCTCCACTTT. It translates as CASSLPFRGSPLHF.